What follows are 7 T cell receptor beta chains derived from one specimen sequenced in a study of Ad26.COV2.S vaccination and SARS-CoV-2 variants. Treatment here: 15 to 20 received Ad26.COV2.S at low or high dose, single or two shots; about 5 received placebo; per-sample allocation not given. After the first vaccine or placebo injection, samples were drawn on day 63. Method: immunoSEQ multiplex PCR; TCRdb's copy keeps in-frame clones and lacks some. The sample includes approximately 400,000 clones, 83% of them seen just once. The source was peripheral blood, collected in a trial of Ad26.COV2.S vaccine versus placebo. All receptors derive from a person between 18 and 65 years old who received the Ad26.COV2.S COVID-19 vaccine or a placebo.

DNA for the CDR3: TGTGCCAGCAGCTTTACAGGGGGAGGGGATCAGCCCCAGCATTTT. Protein sequence: CASSFTGGGDQPQHF. The chain recombines TRBV9 with TRBJ1-5; 8 bases match TRBD1. Trimming removed 4 bases from V and 5 bases from J; junction bases left unmatched: 8. Germline CDR1 reads SGDLS; CDR2 reads YYNGEE. The CDR3 is 15 residues long. The full variable domain, in which reference TRBV9 and TRBJ1-5 provide the parts outside the CDR3, is DSGVTQTPKHLITATGQRVTLRCSPRSGDLSVYWYQQSLDQGLQFLIQYYNGEERAKGNILERFSAQQFPDLHSELNLSSLELGDSALYFCASSFTGGGDQPQHFGDGTRLSIL.

The J gene is TRBJ1-5, the V gene TRBV10-3; D might be TRBD1 (5 bases). The CDR3 covers 14 residues. Trimming removed 2 bases from V and 4 bases from J, with 9 bases in between. The germline V gene encodes CDR1 ENHRY and CDR2 SYGVKD. CDR3 DNA: TGTGCCATCAGTGAGGGAGGGGAGAATCAGCCCCAGCATTTT. It specifies CAISEGGENQPQHF.

This clone appeared many times. This sample includes further DNA sequences coding for the same CDR3. The chain uses TRBV4-3 and TRBJ2-1; D is unclear. Germline CDR1 LGHNA, CDR2 YSLEER. The CDR3 covers 12 residues. Trimming pared 2 bases from V and 4 bases from J, leaving 3 bases between. The CDR3 DNA reads as TGCGCCAGCAGCCAACGTTACAATGAGCAGTTCTTC. Translating gives CASSQRYNEQFF.

V is TRBV6-6 and J is TRBJ2-7; the match to TRBD2 covers 8 bases. J lost 6 bases, V lost 0 bases, and 4 bases had no gene match. The CDR3 contains 14 residues. The germline CDR1 and CDR2 sequences are MNHNY and SVGAGI (reference sequence). This CDR3 reads CASSYSPLAVEQYF. The CDR3 bases are TGTGCCAGCAGTTACTCGCCACTAGCGGTCGAGCAGTACTTC.

This clone came up once. The chain uses TRBV5-4 and TRBJ2-7, with D possibly matching TRBD2 (6 bases). Deletions cut 1 base from V and 7 bases from J, with 9 bases between. CDR1 is SGHNT, CDR2 YYREEE, per germline (reference sequence). The CDR3 has 12 residues. CDR3: CASSLSGGEQYF. The CDR3 DNA reads as TGTGCCAGCAGCTTGTCTGGGGGGGAGCAGTACTTC.

This clone was recorded a few times. The V call is TRBV7-9, the J call TRBJ1-5; weak D call: TRBD1 (5 bases). From germline, CDR1 is SEHNR and CDR2 FQNEAQ (reference sequence). This CDR3 has 16 amino acids. V dropped 1 base and J dropped 1 base, with 11 bases sitting between them. CDR3 sequence: CASSLDGRASNQPQHF. CDR3 nucleotides: TGTGCCAGCAGCTTAGATGGCAGGGCAAGCAATCAGCCCCAGCATTTT.

The chain couples TRBV7-9 to TRBJ1-6, with 9 bases that match TRBD1. This CDR3 has 14 amino acids. Trimming removed 3 bases from V and 13 bases from J; junction bases left unmatched: 7. CDR1 SEHNR and CDR2 FQNEAQ come from the germline V gene (reference sequence). Written as DNA, the CDR3 is TGTGCCAGCAGCTTCCCGGGACAGGGCCCTCCCCTCCACTTT. Its protein is CASSFPGQGPPLHF.